The table lists the clone carrying this T cell receptor beta chain with a few counts. The data originate from a study of T cell responses to AZD1222 COVID-19 vaccine. Assay: immunoSEQ multiplex PCR; the TCRdb copy retains only in-frame clones and omits some. The sample contains around 200,000 clones, 88% of which appear only once. Per the germline V gene, CDR1 is LGHDT and CDR2 is YNNKEL (reference sequence). V gave up 7 bases and J gave up 4 bases; unmatched junction bases: 11. There are 15 residues in the CDR3. This material consisted of peripheral blood, taken on day 0 of AZD1222 vaccination. The chain joins TRBV3-1 (or the pseudogene TRBV3-2) to TRBJ1-1, with 8 positions matching TRBD1. The TCR sequence derives from an adult in good health. As DNA, the CDR3 is TGTGCCAGCACCGGACAGGGTCTAAGCGGCACTGAAGCTTTCTTT. It is translated as CASTGQGLSGTEAFF.